The clone carrying this TCR beta chain was seen a few times. The antigen is not known. Profiled with immunoSEQ multiplex PCR; TCRdb holds only in-frame clones, not every one. The sample carries 190,000 or so clones, 55% to 85% recorded once. This record belongs to a study of cytotoxic CD8 clonotypes in ibrutinib-treated CLL. About the study: The cohort had about a dozen relapsed/refractory and fewer than 16 treatment-naive patients, around 18 IGHV unmutated. Responses comprised approximately 25 partial and 2 complete; at median about 71 months, approximately 14 remained remitted and roughly twelve progressed.

Whole-study results and caveats: Clonality increased with ibrutinib response but returned toward baseline at progression.

The CDR3 contains 12 residues. Looked up from germline, CDR1 is SNHLY and CDR2 is FYNNEI. V lost 4 bases and J lost 10, with 13 bases in between. This clonotype originated in a human donor with chronic lymphocytic leukemia. The starting material was PBMCs, obtained after 24 months of ibrutinib treatment. The rearrangement uses TRBV2 and TRBJ1-1, with TRBD1 as a possible D gene (5 bases). In DNA form, the CDR3 reads TGTGCCAGCAGTGCAGGGCGGGCAGGAGCTTTCTTT. It translates to CASSAGRAGAFF. Filled out from reference TRBV2 and TRBJ1-1, the complete variable domain reads EPEVTQTPSHQVTQMGQEVILRCVPISNHLYFYWYRQILGQKVEFLVSFYNNEISEKSEIFDDQFSVERPDGSNFTLKIRSTKLEDSAMYFCASSAGRAGAFFGQGTRLTVV.